Below, 3 T cell receptor beta chains from the same sample are listed, as sequenced in a study of human T cells and chemical hapten exposure. Noted time point: patch test 3, about 24 weeks after DPC sensitization. Treatment denoted: therapeutic diphenylcyclopropenone sensitization with weekly scalp DPC. A single record per CDR3 protein comes from TCRdb applying MiXCR to the RACE reads. The table records approximately 160,000 distinct CDR3 sequences, roughly a quarter of them present only once. Source: whole blood, taken in connection with sensitization to the hapten diphenylcyclopropenone (DPC). The receptors were gathered from a woman younger than 30 with alopecia areata. Some clones in this sample may be carry-over from other donors' samples.

This clonotype was recorded at least ten times. One end of the junction varies from germline; a read error may be responsible. The rearrangement links TRBV7-7 to TRBJ2-2; weak D call: TRBD1 (5 bases). CDR3 length: 14 residues. CDR1 is SSHAT and CDR2 is FNYEAQ in the germline V gene (reference sequence). CDR3 bases: TGTGCTAGCAGCTCAACAGGATACACCGGGGAGCTGTTTTTT. Translating it yields CASSSTGYTGELFF.

This clonotype was observed at least ten times. The chain combines TRBV29-1 with TRBJ2-1; no clear D gene. The V and J ends lost 4 bases and 8 bases respectively, with 18 bases between them. Germline V gene lookup returns CDR1 SQVTM and CDR2 ANQGSEA. The CDR3 extends over 14 amino acids. The CDR3 sequence is CSVGDFRASDEQFF. For the CDR3, the DNA is TGCAGCGTTGGGGATTTCCGGGCGTCGGATGAGCAGTTCTTC.

The chain carries TRBV24-1 and TRBJ1-5; D ambiguous. Trimming pared 5 bases from V and 1 base from J, leaving 8 bases between. CDR1 is KGHDR and CDR2 is SFDVKD in the germline V gene. This CDR3 region has 14 residues. CDR3 protein: CATSVDGSNQPQHF. CDR3 nucleotide sequence: TGTGCCACCAGTGTCGACGGAAGCAATCAGCCCCAGCATTTT.